What follows are 15 T cell receptor beta chains derived from one specimen sequenced in a study of T cells after yellow fever vaccination. From the 5' RACE reads, TCRdb called clonotypes with MiXCR, one entry per CDR3 protein. The data contain a few hundred thousand distinct CDR3 sequences, around 4.1% of them singletons. Sequenced material: PBMCs, taken 5 days after the yellow fever booster vaccination. These receptors all stem from a man younger than 35 who received the YFV17D yellow fever vaccine.

The rearrangement uses TRBV11-2 and TRBJ2-5, with 13 bases that match TRBD2. Germline values: CDR1 SGHAT, CDR2 FQNNGV. CDR3 length: 18 amino acids. V lost 6 bases, J lost 0 bases, and 10 bases stayed unmatched. The CDR3 reads CASRHGLAGDPYQETQYF. In DNA, the CDR3 is TGTGCCAGCAGACACGGACTAGCGGGGGACCCGTACCAAGAGACCCAGTACTTC.

The rearrangement links TRBV11-2 to TRBJ2-3, with 8 bases matching TRBD2. CDR3 length equals 18 residues. J lost 0 bases, V lost 4 bases, and 12 bases had no gene match. The germline V gene has CDR1 SGHAT and CDR2 FQNNGV. Here the CDR3 reads CASSSFPRAGDSTDTQYF. CDR3 bases: TGTGCCAGCAGCTCCTTCCCCCGAGCGGGGGATAGCACAGATACGCAGTATTTT.

This clonotype was seen many times. The chain links TRBV7-7 to TRBJ2-1; D is undetermined. Germline V gene data show CDR1 as SSHAT and CDR2 as FNYEAQ (reference sequence). Trimming took 4 bases from V and 0 from J, leaving 4 bases between them. CDR3 length: 13 amino acids. CDR3 in amino acids: CASSSTSYNEQFF. The CDR3 coding sequence is TGTGCCAGCAGCTCGACCTCCTACAATGAGCAGTTCTTC.

A few counts support this clonotype. V is TRBV28 and J is TRBJ2-2; D is uncertain. V lost 7 bases and J lost 0, with 12 bases in between. The CDR3 extends over 15 amino acids. In germline, CDR1 is MDHEN, CDR2 SYDVKM. This CDR3 reads CASTLAATNTGELFF. Here the CDR3 DNA reads TGTGCCAGCACATTGGCTGCCACGAACACCGGGGAGCTGTTTTTT.

Ten or more counts support this clonotype. V usage is TRBV24-1 and J usage is TRBJ1-3; the D gene is possibly TRBD1 (5 bases). The V end was cut by 7 bases, the J end by 10 bases, with 22 bases between. Looked up from germline, CDR1 is KGHDR and CDR2 is SFDVKD. The CDR3 loop spans 15 amino acids. The CDR3 sequence is CATSKRARTSRTIYF. The CDR3 DNA reads as TGTGCCACCAGCAAGAGGGCCAGGACATCCCGGACCATATATTTT.

This clonotype has more than one count but fewer than ten. V usage is TRBV7-3 and J usage is TRBJ2-3; D uncertain. The CDR3 loop spans 14 amino acids. CDR1 SGHTA and CDR2 FQGTGA come from the germline V gene. Trimming took 1 base from V and 4 from J, leaving 9 bases between them. The CDR3 nucleotides are TGTGCCAGCAGCTTAAACGCTAGGGCAGATACGCAGTATTTT. Encoded protein: CASSLNARADTQYF.

This chain connects TRBV7-6 to TRBJ2-1; D may match TRBD1 or TRBD2 (5 bases each). This CDR3 comprises 16 residues. Looked up from germline, CDR1 is SGHVS and CDR2 is FNYEAQ. Trimming took off 5 bases at V and 5 bases at J, with 19 bases between the two ends. The CDR3 sequence: CASSHMSWDVDNEQFF. CDR3 sequence (DNA): TGTGCCAGCAGCCACATGAGTTGGGACGTTGACAATGAGCAGTTCTTC.

This clonotype came up a few times. This chain's CDR3 is CASATGESNNSPLHF. The CDR3 DNA follows: TGCGCCAGTGCGACAGGGGAATCGAATAATTCACCCCTCCACTTT. This chain uses TRBV5-1 with TRBJ1-6; 8 nucleotides line up with TRBD1. V lost 8 bases, J lost 5 bases, and 9 bases stayed unmatched. The CDR3 is made up of 15 amino acids. Germline lookup yields CDR1 SGHRS and CDR2 YFSETQ.

The chain links TRBV18 to TRBJ2-1; unclear D gene. The CDR3 is made up of 13 amino acids. Germline-derived CDR1 and CDR2 are KGHSH and LQKENI. The V gene lost 5 bases and the J gene lost 2 bases, with 7 bases spanning the gap. In DNA, the CDR3 is TGTGCCAGCTCAAGTCTGGCCTACAATGAGCAGTTCTTC. This encodes CASSSLAYNEQFF.

The chain recombines TRBV4-3 with TRBJ2-1; 8 bases line up with TRBD2. The V gene's germline CDR1 is LGHNA and CDR2 YSLEER. Trimming took 0 bases from V and 3 from J; bases not matched to a gene: 4. The CDR3 runs 16 residues. The CDR3 sequence is CASSQDAGGFYNEQFF. The CDR3 bases are TGCGCCAGCAGCCAAGATGCGGGGGGCTTCTACAATGAGCAGTTCTTC.

This clonotype was found many times. The V gene is TRBV13, the J gene TRBJ2-5, with D unresolved. There are 15 residues in the CDR3. Per germline, CDR1 PRHDT and CDR2 FYEKMQ (reference sequence). Trimming removed 5 bases from V and 4 bases from J, with 17 bases in between. DNA for the CDR3: TGTGCCAGCAGCCCCCGGGCCTTCGTTGGAGAGACCCAGTACTTC. Its protein is CASSPRAFVGETQYF.

J is TRBJ2-1 and V is TRBV7-6, with D possibly called TRBD1 or TRBD2 (5 bases each). CDR1 is SGHVS, CDR2 FNYEAQ, per germline. CDR3 length: 13 residues. V lost 7 bases and J 10 bases, leaving 17 bases between the germline ends. The CDR3 is CASTPNLGTEQFF. CDR3 nucleotide sequence: TGTGCCAGCACGCCGAATTTGGGGACGGAGCAGTTCTTC.

The chain carries TRBV10-2 and TRBJ2-1; D is ambiguous. Germline lookup yields CDR1 WSHSY and CDR2 SAAADI. CDR3 length: 15 amino acids. V was shortened by 5 bases and J by 3 bases, with 14 bases between the two germline ends. In nucleotides, the CDR3 is TGCGCCAGCAGTACAAGCCAGAGAATCTACAATGAGCAGTTCTTC. Amino acids: CASSTSQRIYNEQFF.

This clonotype was observed many times. For the CDR3, the DNA is TGTGCCAGCAGCTTAAATTCAAACACCGGGGAGCTGTTTTTT. Its protein product is CASSLNSNTGELFF. This chain uses TRBV7-3 with TRBJ2-2; D is ambiguous. The ends were cut back, 1 base at V and 2 bases at J, with 5 bases in the middle. The length of the CDR3 is 14 residues. Germline V gene sequence: CDR1 SGHTA, CDR2 FQGTGA.

Many counts were recorded for this clonotype. The rearrangement joins TRBV5-1 to TRBJ1-2, with 9 bases that match TRBD1. In germline, CDR1 is SGHRS, CDR2 YFSETQ. J gave up 5 bases and V 0 bases, and 2 bases lay outside the gene matches. This CDR3 spans 14 amino acids. DNA of the CDR3: TGCGCCAGCAGCTTGGACGGACAGGGGTATGGCTACACCTTC. Residues: CASSLDGQGYGYTF.